This T cell receptor (beta chain) was found in a study of CD4+ T cells in melanoma. Data came from immunoSEQ multiplex PCR; TCRdb stores just in-frame clones and leaves some out. The data show about 13,000 clones, about three quarters seen once. Germline CDR1 KGHSH, CDR2 LQKENI. The CDR3 is made up of 13 amino acids. Trimming shortened V by 3 bases and J by 7 bases, and 10 bases separated the two germline ends. The sequence came from a human donor with melanoma. The V gene is TRBV18, the J gene TRBJ1-5, with D perhaps matching TRBD1 (6 bases). The sequenced sample was cells from a culture (not recorded whether cultured in vitro). The CDR3 coding sequence is TGTGCCAGCTCACCCGGACAGCAGCAGCCCCAGCATTTT. Protein sequence: CASSPGQQQPQHF.